A single sample gave rise to the 12 T cell receptor beta chains below, sequenced in a study of cytomegalovirus exposure and HLA in healthy donors. Primers included in the PCR were 60 Vbeta and 13 Jbeta primers. Assay: immunoSEQ multiplex PCR; the TCRdb copy retains only in-frame clones and omits some. Among fewer than 250,000 clones listed, over 60% were seen once. The sample was PBMCs. The receptor source for this set is a woman between 40 and 55 years old in good health and CMV-seronegative.

The chain has TRBV6-5 and TRBJ1-2; 8 bases agree with TRBD1. Germline trimming cut 6 bases from V and 6 bases from J; bases unmatched to any gene: 6. The V gene's germline CDR1 is MNHEY and CDR2 SVGAGI. The CDR3 runs to 13 residues. CDR3 protein: CASRTGDVDGYTF. In DNA form, the CDR3 reads TGTGCCAGCAGGACAGGGGACGTGGATGGCTACACCTTC.

The V call is TRBV7-9, the J call TRBJ1-1; 7 bases match TRBD1. The CDR3 is made up of 16 amino acids. Germline V lookup: CDR1 SEHNR, CDR2 FQNEAQ (reference sequence). Unmatched junction bases numbered 11, after V lost 1 base and J lost 6 bases. CDR3 in amino acids: CASSLESGRGIAEAFF. The CDR3 DNA reads as TGTGCCAGCAGCTTAGAATCCGGCAGGGGGATCGCTGAAGCTTTCTTT. The whole variable domain, remainder taken from reference TRBV7-9 and TRBJ1-1, is DTGVSQNPRHKITKRGQNVTFRCDPISEHNRLYWYRQTLGQGPEFLTYFQNEAQLEKSRLLSDRFSAERPKGSFSTLEIQRTEQGDSAMYLCASSLESGRGIAEAFFGQGTRLTVV.

This clone came up once. The V gene is TRBV30, the J gene TRBJ1-5; weak D call: TRBD1 (6 bases). Germline values: CDR1 GTSNPN, CDR2 SVGIG (reference sequence). This CDR3 is 15 amino acids long. Trimming shortened V by 0 bases and J by 6 bases, and 15 bases separated the two germline ends. The CDR3 DNA reads as TGTGCCTGGAGTGTCGGGACAAGAATGGGTCAGCCCCAGCATTTT. This codes for CAWSVGTRMGQPQHF. The full variable domain, in which reference TRBV30 and TRBJ1-5 provide the parts outside the CDR3, is SQTIHQWPATLVQPVGSPLSLECTVEGTSNPNLYWYRQAAGRGLQLLFYSVGIGQISSEVPQNLSASRPQDRQFILSSKKLLLSDSGFYLCAWSVGTRMGQPQHFGDGTRLSIL.

This chain connects TRBV29-1 to TRBJ1-2; 7 bases align to TRBD1. Germline V gene data show CDR1 as SQVTM and CDR2 as ANQGSEA. V lost 7 bases to trimming and J lost 6 bases; unmatched junction nucleotides: 11. The CDR3 has 13 residues. The CDR3 DNA sequence: TGCAGCGCCGAGGTAGGGGGCGGCGATGGCTACACCTTC. As protein: CSAEVGGGDGYTF.

The chain is built from TRBV6-6 and TRBJ1-3; weak D call: TRBD1 (6 bases). V was shortened by 3 bases and J by 0 bases, with 12 bases between the two germline ends. The CDR3 length is 16 residues. Germline lookup yields CDR1 MNHNY and CDR2 SVGAGI (reference sequence). CDR3 coding DNA: TGTGCCAGCAGTTATGACAGGCCTTACTCTGGAAACACCATATATTTT. Translated, it gives CASSYDRPYSGNTIYF.

As to this clone: The same CDR3 is also encoded by other DNA sequences in this sample. This chain links TRBV2 with TRBJ2-5; 8 nucleotides line up with TRBD2. The J segment lost 5 bases and the V segment lost 4 bases, leaving 9 bases of the junction unmatched. Germline CDR1 SNHLY, CDR2 FYNNEI. The CDR3 sequence is 15 residues long. The chain's CDR3 is CASSGMSGRAETQYF. CDR3 DNA sequence: TGTGCCAGCAGTGGGATGAGCGGGAGAGCCGAGACCCAGTACTTC.

DNA of the CDR3: TGTGCCAGCAGCTATACGAGAAATGAGCAGTTCTTC. Protein sequence: CASSYTRNEQFF. The rearrangement joins TRBV7-2 to TRBJ2-1; D remains unclear. The CDR3 contains 12 residues. V gave up 4 bases and J gave up 7 bases, with 8 bases separating them. CDR1 SGHTA and CDR2 FQGNSA come from the germline V gene.

This clone was counted only a few times. This chain connects TRBV19 to TRBJ1-4; D may be TRBD1 (6 bases). Germline CDR1 LNHDA, CDR2 SQIVND (reference sequence). Trimming took off 3 bases at V and 4 bases at J, with 9 bases between the two ends. The CDR3 consists of 14 residues. The CDR3 here is CASSITGLNEKLFF. CDR3 nucleotides: TGTGCCAGTAGTATTACAGGGCTTAATGAAAAACTGTTTTTT.

The chain couples TRBV4-3 to TRBJ2-1, with D perhaps TRBD1 (6 bases). Per germline, CDR1 LGHNA and CDR2 YSLEER. This CDR3 comprises 17 residues. V was pared by 4 bases and J by 0 bases, with 16 bases between. CDR3: CASSRGQYRSSYNEQFF. The CDR3 DNA reads TGCGCCAGCAGCCGCGGACAGTATCGGAGCTCCTACAATGAGCAGTTCTTC.

The CDR3 region is CASSSGFATEAFF. For the CDR3, the DNA is TGTGCCAGCAGCTCCGGGTTTGCAACTGAAGCTTTCTTT. V gene TRBV7-3 combines with J gene TRBJ1-1; D is unclear. The CDR3 length is 13 residues. Trimming removed 4 bases from V and 5 bases from J, with 11 bases in between. The V gene's germline CDR1 is SGHTA and CDR2 FQGTGA.

The chain uses TRBV11-2 and TRBJ2-3, with D possibly matching TRBD2 (5 bases). The CDR3 has 13 amino acids. CDR1 is SGHAT and CDR2 is FQNNGV in the germline V gene. Trimming removed 0 bases at V and 7 bases at J, with 8 bases between. This chain's CDR3 is CASSLDRDHTQYF. In nucleotides, the CDR3 is TGTGCCAGCAGCTTAGATCGGGATCATACGCAGTATTTT.

The rearrangement uses TRBV5-1 and TRBJ1-2; TRBD1 might be the D (5 bases). Trimming pared 1 base from V and 6 bases from J, leaving 16 bases between. CDR3 size: 15 residues. Germline V gene sequence: CDR1 SGHRS, CDR2 YFSETQ. The chain's CDR3 is CASSLSGRVEDGYTF. DNA for the CDR3: TGCGCCAGCAGCTTGTCGGGCAGGGTTGAGGATGGCTACACCTTC.